This TCR beta chain was sequenced in a study of tumor-infiltrating lymphocytes in primary liver carcinoma. For the study at large: The patients presented with primary liver carcinoma, which was managed through surgical resection. Productive TCRbeta reads per sample were roughly 3.5 to 7.5 million, not differing by tissue. Overall study results and limits: Overlap in tumor-adjacent and tumor-blood pairs fell below that of tumor region pairs. Because the samples were bulk unsorted, the study did not compare CD4+ and CD8+ repertoires.

In germline, CDR1 is SGHAT, CDR2 FQNNGV. The CDR3 is made up of 14 amino acids. Constant-region priming of around 530 ng total RNA yielded TCR beta cDNA. Three rounds of nested multiplex PCR with slightly modified ARM-PCR produced TCR beta libraries. Two initial PCR rounds of around 10 cycles each paired TRBV1-TRBV30 forward primers with a C-beta reverse primer. TCRdb passed the multiplex PCR reads through MiXCR, listing each CDR3 protein once. The sample consists of approximately 210,000 distinct CDR3 sequences, about 65% of them appearing once. For blood RNA, unsorted whole blood served as the source, and germline DNA was extracted too. About this clonotype: The antigen is unknown. An end of the junction does not agree with germline; a read error may underlie this.

This receptor was identified in a woman aged 60-70 years with primary liver carcinoma and hepatitis B virus infection. The chain employs TRBV11-2 and TRBJ2-5; TRBD1 is a possible D gene (5 bases). The sample was peripheral blood. CDR3 sequence: CTSRAREAQETQYF. The DNA for the CDR3 is TGTACCAGCAGGGCGCGTGAGGCACAAGAGACCCAGTACTTC.